This TCR beta chain comes out of a study of T cell changes during pregnancy in multiple sclerosis. The germline V gene encodes CDR1 SEHNR and CDR2 FQNEAQ (reference sequence). Trimming stripped 2 bases from V and 5 bases from J, with 27 bases between. The CDR3 is made up of 19 amino acids. Only in-frame clones appear in the TCRdb table, and some are missing; sequencing was by immunoSEQ multiplex PCR. Here the sample spans 90,000 to 120,000 clones, about 89% being singletons. The clonotype comes from a female donor with multiple sclerosis, enrolled in a pregnancy study. Here the sequenced sample was peripheral blood, taken after pregnancy. The chain employs TRBV7-9 and TRBJ2-5; D might be TRBD2 (6 bases). CDR3 sequence: CASSLWLEPAGLLLETQYF. In DNA, the CDR3 is TGTGCCAGCAGCTTATGGCTCGAACCAGCGGGCCTCTTGTTGGAGACCCAGTACTTC. The variable domain in full, completed from reference TRBV7-9 and TRBJ2-5, reads DTGVSQNPRHKITKRGQNVTFRCDPISEHNRLYWYRQTLGQGPEFLTYFQNEAQLEKSRLLSDRFSAERPKGSFSTLEIQRTEQGDSAMYLCASSLWLEPAGLLLETQYFGPGTRLLVL.